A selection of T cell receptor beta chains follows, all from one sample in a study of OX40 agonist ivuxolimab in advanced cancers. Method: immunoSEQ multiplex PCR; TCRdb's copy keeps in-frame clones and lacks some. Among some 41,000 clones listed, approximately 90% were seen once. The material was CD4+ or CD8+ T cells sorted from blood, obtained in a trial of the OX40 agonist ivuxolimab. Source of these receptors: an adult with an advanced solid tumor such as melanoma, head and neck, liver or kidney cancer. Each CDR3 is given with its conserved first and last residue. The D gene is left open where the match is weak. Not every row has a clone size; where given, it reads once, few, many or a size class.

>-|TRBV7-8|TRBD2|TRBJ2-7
TGTGCCAGCAGCTTAAATGGCGGGAGTTACGAGCAGTACTTC
CASSLNGGSYEQYF
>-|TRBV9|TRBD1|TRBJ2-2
TGTGCCAGCAGCCCAGGACAGGGGGCGACCACCGGGGAGCTGTTTTTT
CASSPGQGATTGELFF
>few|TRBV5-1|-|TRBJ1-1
TGCGCCAGCAGCGCTTACCGGGACTCAGCAGGTTTCTTT
CASSAYRDSAGFF
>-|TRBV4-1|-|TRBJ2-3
TGCGCCAGCAGCCAAGAGGGCTCCCGGGGACTTACGCAGTATTTT
CASSQEGSRGLTQYF
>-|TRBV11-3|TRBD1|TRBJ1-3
TGTGCCAGCAGCAGAAACAGGGGGCTCGGAAACACCATATATTTT
CASSRNRGLGNTIYF
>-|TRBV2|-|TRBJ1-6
TGTGCCAGCAGCCGGAGCTCCTATAATTCACCCCTCCACTTT
CASSRSSYNSPLHF
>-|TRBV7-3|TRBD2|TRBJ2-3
TGTGCCAGCAGCCCCACCGGGAGGGATACAGATACGCAGTATTTT
CASSPTGRDTDTQYF
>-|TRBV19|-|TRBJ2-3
TGTGCCAGTAGTAATGGCCCCAGTGTCCAGTTCACAGATACGCAGTATTTT
CASSNGPSVQFTDTQYF
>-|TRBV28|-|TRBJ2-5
TGTGCCAGCAGTCCCTCCACAGGGAGGGAAGAGACCCAGTACTTC
CASSPSTGREETQYF
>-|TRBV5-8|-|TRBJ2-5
TGTGCCAGCAGCTCTGACTTTAGCGGCGGGGAGACCCAGTACTTC
CASSSDFSGGETQYF
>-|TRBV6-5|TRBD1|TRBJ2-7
TGTGCCAGCAGTTCCGGGACAGGGTTGATTGGGGAGCAGTACTTC
CASSSGTGLIGEQYF
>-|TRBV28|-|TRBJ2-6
TGTGCCAGCAGTTTGCTTGGGGACGGGGCCAACGTCCTGACTTTC
CASSLLGDGANVLTF
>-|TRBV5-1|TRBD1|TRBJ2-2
TGCGCCAGCAGCTCACAGGGGTCCACCGGGGAGCTGTTTTTT
CASSSQGSTGELFF
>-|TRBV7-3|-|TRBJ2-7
TGTGCCAGCAGCCTAAACCGGGACACCGACTACGAGCAGTACTTC
CASSLNRDTDYEQYF
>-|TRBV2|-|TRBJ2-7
TGTGCCAGCACCCTGGCGGGAAACGAGCAGTACTTC
CASTLAGNEQYF
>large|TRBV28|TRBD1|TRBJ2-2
TGTGCCAGCAGTAGGGGGCGGGAGCTGTTTTTT
CASSRGRELFF
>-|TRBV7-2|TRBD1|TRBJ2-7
TGTGCCAGCAGCCCGGGGACAGGGGCCTACGAGCAGTACTTC
CASSPGTGAYEQYF
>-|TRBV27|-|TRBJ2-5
-
CASSSSLLREQYF
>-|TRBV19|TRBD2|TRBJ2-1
TGTGCCAGTAGTGACAGGACTAGCGGGGACTACAATGAGCAGTTCTTC
CASSDRTSGDYNEQFF
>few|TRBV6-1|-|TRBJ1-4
TGTGCCAGCAGTGACCTTAATGAAAAACTGTTTTTT
CASSDLNEKLFF
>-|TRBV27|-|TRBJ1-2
TGTGCCAGCAGTTTAGGTTCCCCAAACTATGGCTACACCTTC
CASSLGSPNYGYTF
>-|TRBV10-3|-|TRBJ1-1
TGTGCCATCAGTGAACAGGGGAACACTGAAGCTTTCTTT
CAISEQGNTEAFF
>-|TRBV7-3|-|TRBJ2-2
TGTGCCAGCAGCTTAGAGGGTACCGGGGAGCTGTTTTTT
CASSLEGTGELFF
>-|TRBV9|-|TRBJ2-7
TGTGCCAGCAGCGTAGTATCAGGGAACGGAGAGCAGTACTTC
CASSVVSGNGEQYF
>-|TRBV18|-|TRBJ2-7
TGTGCCAGCTCACCGTCTAGGTTGGACGAGCAGTACTTC
CASSPSRLDEQYF
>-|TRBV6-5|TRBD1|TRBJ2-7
TGTGCCAGCAGTTACCCGGGACAGCTACGATACGAGCAGTACTTC
CASSYPGQLRYEQYF
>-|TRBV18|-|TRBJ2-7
TGTGCCAGCTCCCCTCGGGGGGGGACAGAGGCCTCCGAGCAGTACTTC
CASSPRGGTEASEQYF
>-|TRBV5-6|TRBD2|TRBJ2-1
TGTGCCAGCAGCTCCATTGGAGCGGGAGTTAACTACAATGAGCAGTTCTTC
CASSSIGAGVNYNEQFF
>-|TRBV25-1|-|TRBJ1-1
TGTGCCAGCAGACGTGCCGGGAACACTGAAGCTTTCTTT
CASRRAGNTEAFF
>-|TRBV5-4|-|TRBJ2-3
TGTGCCAGCAGCCGCGCATCCACCACAGATACGCAGTATTTT
CASSRASTTDTQYF
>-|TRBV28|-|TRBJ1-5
TGTGCCAGCAATTCAGGGTTCAATCAGCCCCAGCATTTT
CASNSGFNQPQHF
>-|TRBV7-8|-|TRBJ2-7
TGTGCCAGCAGCACCCGGACAGGGTTTGTGGGGGGGAGTTTCGAGCAGTACTTC
CASSTRTGFVGGSFEQYF
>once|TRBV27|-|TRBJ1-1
TGTGCCAGCAGTTTATTACCGAACACTGAAGCTTTCTTT
CASSLLPNTEAFF
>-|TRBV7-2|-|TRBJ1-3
TGTGCCAGCAGCCCCTACGGGTCCTCTGGAAACACCATATATTTT
CASSPYGSSGNTIYF
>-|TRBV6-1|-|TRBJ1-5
TGTGCCAGCAGTGAATTGGGGGTCCTACGGGGGAATCAGCCCCAGCATTTT
CASSELGVLRGNQPQHF
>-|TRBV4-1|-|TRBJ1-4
TGCGCCAGCAGCCAAGGACCCTCAGCGGAGGAAAAACTGTTTTTT
CASSQGPSAEEKLFF
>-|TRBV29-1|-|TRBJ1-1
TGCAGCGTTGGTAGGAACACTGAAGCTTTCTTT
CSVGRNTEAFF
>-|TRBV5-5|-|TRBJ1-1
TGTGCCAGCAGCTTGATTTCGACTGAAGCTTTCTTT
CASSLISTEAFF
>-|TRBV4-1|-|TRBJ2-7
TGCGCCAGCAGCCACCCGGGGGCCCGCGACGAGCAGTACTTC
CASSHPGARDEQYF
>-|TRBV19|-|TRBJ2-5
TGTGCCATCGGCCGTGGGGAGACCCAGTACTTC
CAIGRGETQYF
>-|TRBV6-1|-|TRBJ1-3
TGTGCCAGCAGTGTTCAGGGAGGAACTGGAAACACCATATATTTT
CASSVQGGTGNTIYF
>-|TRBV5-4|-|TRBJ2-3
TGTGCCAGCATGGGGGCCCGGACAGATACGCAGTATTTT
CASMGARTDTQYF
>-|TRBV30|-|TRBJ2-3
TGTGCCTGGGGTATGAGGATGCGCACAGATACGCAGTATTTT
CAWGMRMRTDTQYF
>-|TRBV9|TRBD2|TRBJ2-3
TGTGCCAGCAGCGTAGTGGAGCGGGGGGCCACAGATACGCAGTATTTT
CASSVVERGATDTQYF
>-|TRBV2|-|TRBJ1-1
TGTGCCAGCAGTGAAGACCACAGGACTGATTACACTGAAGCTTTCTTT
CASSEDHRTDYTEAFF
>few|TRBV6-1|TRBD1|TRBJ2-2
TGTGCCAGCAGCTGGGGACAGGGGAACACCGGGGAGCTGTTTTTT
CASSWGQGNTGELFF
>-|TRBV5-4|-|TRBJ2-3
TGTGCCAGCAGCTCGGGACTGGGCACAGATACGCAGTATTTT
CASSSGLGTDTQYF
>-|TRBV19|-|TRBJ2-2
TGTGCCTCCCTGGACCAGAAAGTCACCGGGGAGCTGTTTTTT
CASLDQKVTGELFF
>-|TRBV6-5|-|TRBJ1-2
TGTGCCAGCAGTGAAAACGGACCGCCGGGGGGCTACACCTTC
CASSENGPPGGYTF
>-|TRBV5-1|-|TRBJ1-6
TGCGCCAGCAGCTTGGCTACAGGGACGCCAGGAGATTCACCCCTCCACTTT
CASSLATGTPGDSPLHF
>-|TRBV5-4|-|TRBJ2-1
TGTGCCAGCAGCCGAGATAGAGGCTCCTACAATGAGCAGTTCTTC
CASSRDRGSYNEQFF
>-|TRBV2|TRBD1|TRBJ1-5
TGTGCCAGCAGTGCCGGGACAGGGAGCAATCAGCCCCAGCATTTT
CASSAGTGSNQPQHF
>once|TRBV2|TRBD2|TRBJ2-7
TGTGCCAGCAGGATTGGGGGGGTCTTCTACGAGCAGTACTTC
CASRIGGVFYEQYF